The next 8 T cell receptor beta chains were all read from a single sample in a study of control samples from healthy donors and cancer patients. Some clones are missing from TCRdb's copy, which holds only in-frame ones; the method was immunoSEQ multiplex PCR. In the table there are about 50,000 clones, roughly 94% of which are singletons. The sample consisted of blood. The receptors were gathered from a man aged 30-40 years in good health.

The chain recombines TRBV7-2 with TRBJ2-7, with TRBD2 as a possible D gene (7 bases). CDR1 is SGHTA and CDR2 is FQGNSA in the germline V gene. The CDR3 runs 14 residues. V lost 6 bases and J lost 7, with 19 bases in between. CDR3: CASSQGGARVEQYF. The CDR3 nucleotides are TGTGCCAGCAGTCAAGGGGGGGCCAGGGTGGAGCAGTACTTC.

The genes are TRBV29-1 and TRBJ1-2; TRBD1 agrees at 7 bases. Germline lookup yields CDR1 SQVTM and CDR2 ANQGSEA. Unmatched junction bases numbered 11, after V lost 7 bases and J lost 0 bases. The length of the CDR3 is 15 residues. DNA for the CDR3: TGCAGCGCTTCACCCAACAGGGGTTCTAACTATGGCTACACCTTC. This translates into CSASPNRGSNYGYTF.

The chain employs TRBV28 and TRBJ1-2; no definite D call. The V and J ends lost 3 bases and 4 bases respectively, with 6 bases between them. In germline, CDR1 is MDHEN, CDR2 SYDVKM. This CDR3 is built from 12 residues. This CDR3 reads CASSFKVYGYTF. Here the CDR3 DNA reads TGTGCCAGCAGTTTTAAGGTCTATGGCTACACCTTC.

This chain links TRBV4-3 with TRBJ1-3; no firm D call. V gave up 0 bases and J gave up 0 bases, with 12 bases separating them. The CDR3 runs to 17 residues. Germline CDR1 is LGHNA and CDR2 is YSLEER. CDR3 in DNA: TGCGCCAGCAGCCAAGATTGGCCCGCGTCCTCTGGAAACACCATATATTTT. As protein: CASSQDWPASSGNTIYF.

The CDR3 loop reads CASRRGQGANEKLFF. The CDR3 DNA is TGTGCCAGCCGACGAGGACAGGGGGCTAATGAAAAACTGTTTTTT. The chain recombines TRBV11-2 with TRBJ1-4, with 10 bases fitting TRBD1. The J segment lost 3 bases and the V segment lost 8 bases, leaving 6 bases of the junction unmatched. Germline V gene data show CDR1 as SGHAT and CDR2 as FQNNGV. The CDR3 consists of 15 residues. The full variable domain, with the rest looked up from reference TRBV11-2 and TRBJ1-4, is EAGVAQSPRYKIIEKRQSVAFWCNPISGHATLYWYQQILGQGPKLLIQFQNNGVVDDSQLPKDRFSAERLKGVDSTLKIQPAKLEDSAVYLCASRRGQGANEKLFFGSGTQLSVL.

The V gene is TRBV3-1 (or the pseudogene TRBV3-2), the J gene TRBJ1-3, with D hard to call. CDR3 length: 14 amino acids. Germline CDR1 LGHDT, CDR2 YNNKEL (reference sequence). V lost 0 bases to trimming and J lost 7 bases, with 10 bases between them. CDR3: CASSQDGGRNTIYF. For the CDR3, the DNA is TGTGCCAGCAGCCAAGACGGAGGGAGGAACACCATATATTTT.

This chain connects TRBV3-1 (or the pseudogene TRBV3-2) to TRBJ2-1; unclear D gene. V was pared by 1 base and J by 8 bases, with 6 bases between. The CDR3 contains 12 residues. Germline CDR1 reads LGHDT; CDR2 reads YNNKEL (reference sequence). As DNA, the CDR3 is TGTGCCAGCAGCCAAGTCCCCCATGAGCAGTTCTTC. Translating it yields CASSQVPHEQFF.

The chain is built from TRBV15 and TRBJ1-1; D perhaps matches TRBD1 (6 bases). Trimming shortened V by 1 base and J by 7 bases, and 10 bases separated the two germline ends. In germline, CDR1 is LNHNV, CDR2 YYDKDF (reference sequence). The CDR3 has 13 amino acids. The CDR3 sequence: CATSRASQGEAFF. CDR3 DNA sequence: TGTGCCACCAGCAGAGCTTCACAGGGTGAAGCTTTCTTT.